In its sample, the clone carrying this T cell receptor beta chain ranks as medium-sized. The sample is drawn from a study of metastatic and nonmetastatic thyroid tumors. Original processing notes: Clinicopathological groups differed in CDR3, with these differences serving to build a distant-metastasis classifier for papillary thyroid cancer. Via MiXCR, TCRdb re-called the PCR reads. None of the V and J calls come from the authors' own analysis; TCRdb made them. The sample lists approximately 40,000 clones; less than 60% were seen once. Germline assignment: CDR1 LNHNV and CDR2 YYDKDF (reference sequence). Germline trimming cut 0 bases from V and 4 bases from J; bases unmatched to any gene: 4. This CDR3 is 17 amino acids long. Patients were all untreated before their thyroid surgery.

The J gene is TRBJ2-1, the V gene TRBV15, with TRBD2 matching over 12 bases. Sequences were obtained from tumor tissue. The receptor comes from a male donor with papillary thyroid cancer or a benign thyroid nodule (not recorded which). Some clones in this sample may be carry-over from other donors' samples. CDR3 nucleotide sequence: TGTGCCACCAGCAGAGAAGGGACTAGCGGGCCATACAATGAGCAGTTCTTC. It codes for CATSREGTSGPYNEQFF.